This TCR beta chain was recovered during a study of identical twins. Findings and limits, study-wide: With abundant cord blood beta clonotypes, insertions were fewer; memory repertoires showed no such pattern. Where out-of-frame alpha sequences were twin-shared, they showed excess low generation probability.

Only a few counts were recorded for this clonotype. What it binds is unknown. TCRdb called the 5' RACE reads again in MiXCR, with one record for every CDR3 protein. Here the sample spans approximately 230,000 distinct CDR3 sequences, roughly 7.1% being singletons. This CDR3 is 14 amino acids long. The germline V gene encodes CDR1 SGHRS and CDR2 YFSETQ. V was shortened by 3 bases and J by 8 bases, with 15 bases between the two germline ends. The data were also submitted as part of a second study, on T cells expressing NK-cell markers. From that study: Sorted CD3+CD56-NKG2C+, CD3+CD56+NKG2C+ and CD3+CD56+NKG2C- T cells supplied the TCR beta repertoires. Sequencing covered eight donors, seven HCMV-seropositive and one seronegative.

The origin of this receptor is a woman aged 18-30 years in good health. The chain has TRBV5-1 and TRBJ2-4, with D possibly TRBD1 on 5 matching bases. Sequencing was done on a sample of CD8+ T cells sorted from blood. The CDR3 protein is CASSSTQGRYIQYF. CDR3 bases: TGCGCCAGCAGCTCCACCCAGGGTAGATACATTCAGTACTTC.